Shown below are 31 T cell receptor beta chains from a single sample sequenced in a study of blood T cell repertoires in COVID-19. TCRdb's table, derived via immunoSEQ multiplex PCR, lists solely in-frame clones and lacks some. Of 150,000 to 200,000 clones in the sample, 75% to 85% were seen once. Sequences were obtained from PBMCs or T cells enriched from blood (not recorded which). The receptors come from a man over 45 who had recovered from COVID-19.

J is TRBJ1-2 and V is TRBV19; a weak D match, TRBD1 (5 bases). CDR3 length: 15 amino acids. From germline, CDR1 is LNHDA and CDR2 SQIVND (reference sequence). V shed 6 bases and J shed 6 bases, with 20 bases lying between them. In DNA, the CDR3 is TGTGCCAGTAGCCCATCAATGCGACAGTACGATGGCTACACCTTC. It codes for CASSPSMRQYDGYTF. Based on the CDR3 plus reference TRBV19 and TRBJ1-2, the full variable domain is DGGITQSPKYLFRKEGQNVTLSCEQNLNHDAMYWYRQDPGQGLRLIYYSQIVNDFQKGDIAEGYSVSREKKESFPLTVTSAQKNPTAFYLCASSPSMRQYDGYTFGSGTRLTVV.

This chain connects TRBV7-9 to TRBJ1-2, with 7 bases fitting TRBD1. The CDR3 spans 12 residues. The V gene's germline CDR1 is SEHNR and CDR2 FQNEAQ (reference sequence). The CDR3 sequence is CATDRDLYGYTF. The CDR3 DNA reads as TGTGCTACAGACAGGGACCTCTATGGCTACACCTTC. The full variable domain, with the rest looked up from reference TRBV7-9 and TRBJ1-2, is DTGVSQNPRHKITKRGQNVTFRCDPISEHNRLYWYRQTLGQGPEFLTYFQNEAQLEKSRLLSDRFSAERPKGSFSTLEIQRTEQGDSAMYLCATDRDLYGYTFGSGTRLTVV.

The rearrangement joins TRBV5-1 to TRBJ1-1, with 9 positions matching TRBD1. V gave up 4 bases and J gave up 6 bases; unmatched junction bases: 7. This CDR3 is built from 14 residues. Germline assignment: CDR1 SGHRS and CDR2 YFSETQ. The CDR3 is CASSNLDRGSEAFF. As DNA, the CDR3 is TGCGCCAGCAGCAACTTGGACAGGGGATCTGAAGCTTTCTTT.

V is TRBV5-4 and J is TRBJ1-1; TRBD1 matches 10 bases. Germline lookup yields CDR1 SGHNT and CDR2 YYREEE (reference sequence). This CDR3 contains 14 residues. After removal of 4 bases from V and 6 bases from J, the junction contained 6 bases not matched to a gene. The CDR3 DNA reads TGTGCCAGCAGCAAGGGACAGGGGAGGGCTGAAGCTTTCTTT. It encodes CASSKGQGRAEAFF.

Concerning this clone: Other DNA sequences in the sample encode the same CDR3. The V gene is TRBV29-1, the J gene TRBJ2-7; D may be TRBD2 (6 bases). The CDR3 is 13 amino acids. Trimming left V 6 bases short and J 0 bases short, with 12 bases between. Germline CDR1 is SQVTM and CDR2 is ANQGSEA. The CDR3 spells CSVARESSYEQYF. CDR3 DNA sequence: TGCAGCGTAGCACGGGAGAGCTCCTACGAGCAGTACTTC.

V is TRBV11-2 and J is TRBJ2-1; D is unclear. This CDR3 contains 11 residues. In germline, CDR1 is SGHAT, CDR2 FQNNGV. The ends were cut back, 3 bases at V and 10 bases at J, with 7 bases in the middle. CDR3 in amino acids: CASSLAREQFF. The CDR3 bases are TGTGCCAGCAGCTTGGCACGCGAGCAGTTCTTC.

This clone appeared once. With a much larger clone just one base away, this may be a read error. The gene calls are TRBV30 and TRBJ1-1; TRBD1 agrees at 7 bases. After removal of 8 bases from V and 1 base from J, the junction contained 7 bases not matched to a gene. CDR3 size: 13 residues. Germline CDR1 reads GTSNPN; CDR2 reads SVGIG (reference sequence). CDR3 loop: CASGDRANTEAFF. The CDR3 DNA reads as TGTGCCAGTGGGGACAGAGCGAACACTGAAGCTTTCTTT.

The V call is TRBV10-2, the J call TRBJ2-7, with D unresolved. Germline V CDR1 and CDR2: WSHSY, SAAADI. This CDR3 has 11 residues. V was pared by 6 bases and J by 9 bases, with 12 bases between. Here the CDR3 DNA reads TGCGCCAGCAGAGTTGTTGGCGGGCAGTACTTC. It translates to CASRVVGGQYF.

This clone was counted only a few times. V and J are TRBV10-2 and TRBJ2-1, with a weak D call TRBD2 (5 bases). In germline, CDR1 is WSHSY, CDR2 SAAADI. V lost 0 bases to trimming and J lost 4 bases, with 16 bases between them. The CDR3 contains 17 residues. CDR3 nucleotides: TGCGCCAGCAGTGAGTCGACTCGGGGTATGAGGTACAATGAGCAGTTCTTC. Translation gives CASSESTRGMRYNEQFF.

This rearrangement joins TRBV3-1 (or the pseudogene TRBV3-2) to TRBJ1-2, with D perhaps matching TRBD1 (6 bases). This CDR3 region has 15 residues. Germline V lookup: CDR1 LGHDT, CDR2 YNNKEL (reference sequence). Trimming cost V 3 bases and J 4 bases, with 15 bases left between them. CDR3: CASSHRDRNFYGYTF. CDR3 nucleotide sequence: TGTGCCAGCAGCCACCGAGACAGGAACTTCTATGGCTACACCTTC.

This sequence joins TRBV5-1 and TRBJ2-3, with a possible D match to TRBD2 (5 bases). Trimming pared 2 bases from V and 1 base from J, leaving 17 bases between. This CDR3 spans 17 amino acids. In germline, CDR1 is SGHRS, CDR2 YFSETQ. DNA of the CDR3: TGCGCCAGCAGCTTTAACACCCGGGGTAATGGCACAGATACGCAGTATTTT. This codes for CASSFNTRGNGTDTQYF.

The chain recombines TRBV6-5 with TRBJ2-5; 8 positions match TRBD2. Germline assignment: CDR1 MNHEY and CDR2 SVGAGI. The CDR3 has 12 amino acids. The junction had 3 bases not matched to a gene; V was cut back by 7 bases and J by 5 bases. Here the CDR3 DNA reads TGTGCCAGCACCCGGGGGGGGGAGACCCAGTACTTC. This codes for CASTRGGETQYF.

The rearrangement joins TRBV5-4 to TRBJ2-5; TRBD2 is a possible D gene (5 bases). The germline V gene has CDR1 SGHNT and CDR2 YYREEE (reference sequence). V shed 4 bases and J shed 7 bases, with 17 bases lying between them. The CDR3 runs to 14 residues. The CDR3 DNA reads TGTGCCAGCAGCCAATACGGGCAACGGGGGACCCAGTACTTC. This codes for CASSQYGQRGTQYF.

The table lists this clone with a count of one. The chain joins TRBV29-1 to TRBJ1-5; D is ambiguous. CDR1 is SQVTM and CDR2 is ANQGSEA in the germline V gene. The CDR3 contains 13 residues. With 0 bases removed from V and 4 bases from J, the gap between germline ends came to 7 bases. DNA for the CDR3: TGCAGCGTTGAAGAGGCCAGGAATCAGCCCCAGCATTTT. It encodes CSVEEARNQPQHF.

The V call is TRBV30, the J call TRBJ1-6; 12 bases fit TRBD1. J gave up 9 bases and V 4 bases, and 4 bases lay outside the gene matches. CDR1 GTSNPN and CDR2 SVGIG come from the germline V gene (reference sequence). CDR3 size: 14 residues. The CDR3 nucleotides are TGTGCCTGGACGGGACAGGGGGCGTCTTCACCCCTCCACTTT. Its protein is CAWTGQGASSPLHF.

The chain recombines TRBV2 with TRBJ2-3; D may be TRBD1 (6 bases). V was trimmed by 2 bases and J by 2 bases, leaving 11 bases between them. CDR3 length equals 15 residues. CDR1 and CDR2 from the germline V gene are SNHLY and FYNNEI. The CDR3 reads CASSEITGITDTQYF. CDR3 nucleotide sequence: TGTGCCAGCAGTGAAATCACAGGGATCACAGATACGCAGTATTTT.

This chain joins TRBV7-2 and TRBJ1-5, with TRBD1 matching over 9 bases. J was trimmed by 6 bases and V by 4 bases; bases with no gene match: 4. CDR3 size: 14 residues. CDR1 and CDR2 (germline): SGHTA, FQGNSA. The CDR3 coding sequence is TGTGCCAGCAGCTCAAACAGGGGGCTTCAGCCCCAGCATTTT. Protein: CASSSNRGLQPQHF.

The chain is built from TRBV9 and TRBJ2-3, with 14 bases matching TRBD2. V dropped 8 bases and J dropped 4; count of bases not matched to a gene: 6. Germline-derived CDR1 and CDR2 are SGDLS and YYNGEE. The CDR3 sequence is 15 residues long. CDR3 sequence (DNA): TGTGCCAGTGGGACTAGCGGGGGTTGGGCAGATACGCAGTATTTT. Translating gives CASGTSGGWADTQYF. The whole variable domain, remainder taken from reference TRBV9 and TRBJ2-3, is DSGVTQTPKHLITATGQRVTLRCSPRSGDLSVYWYQQSLDQGLQFLIQYYNGEERAKGNILERFSAQQFPDLHSELNLSSLELGDSALYFCASGTSGGWADTQYFGPGTRLTVL.

The chain is built from TRBV24-1 and TRBJ2-4, with TRBD1 identical over 9 bases. V lost 3 bases and J lost 4; bases outside the gene matches: 3. The CDR3 runs to 15 residues. Germline-derived CDR1 and CDR2 are KGHDR and SFDVKD. The CDR3 here is CATSDEGQGKNIQYF. In DNA form, the CDR3 reads TGTGCCACCAGTGATGAGGGACAGGGAAAAAACATTCAGTACTTC.

This CDR3 is CASSEQGVVETQYF. CDR3 nucleotides: TGTGCCAGCAGTGAGCAGGGGGTCGTGGAGACCCAGTACTTC. The chain carries TRBV2 and TRBJ2-5; 7 nucleotides align to TRBD1. Trimming took 3 bases from V and 5 from J; bases not matched to a gene: 6. Germline CDR1 and CDR2: SNHLY and FYNNEI. The CDR3 sequence is 14 residues long.

This clone was counted only a few times. The V gene is TRBV18, the J gene TRBJ1-1; D is undetermined. CDR3 size: 15 residues. V was clipped by 8 bases and J by 0 bases, with 16 bases between them. From germline, CDR1 is KGHSH and CDR2 LQKENI. CDR3 residues: CASLPRGRVNTEAFF. CDR3 nucleotides: TGTGCCAGCCTTCCTCGGGGAAGGGTGAACACTGAAGCTTTCTTT.

The chain employs TRBV6-5 and TRBJ1-2, with D maybe TRBD1 (6 bases). The V gene lost 3 bases and the J gene lost 8 bases, with 22 bases spanning the gap. CDR1 and CDR2 from the germline V gene are MNHEY and SVGAGI. This CDR3 has 16 residues. This CDR3 reads CASSYGLTGYGGGYTF. The CDR3 DNA follows: TGTGCCAGCAGTTATGGCCTAACAGGGTACGGGGGGGGCTACACCTTC.

V is TRBV9 and J is TRBJ2-7, with D unresolved. Germline loops: CDR1 SGDLS, CDR2 YYNGEE. This CDR3 region has 14 residues. V lost 4 bases, J lost 2 bases, and 13 bases lay in between. CDR3 bases: TGTGCCAGCAGCCCCCGGTCAACAGCCTACGAGCAGTACTTC. This gives the protein CASSPRSTAYEQYF.

The V and J genes are TRBV20-1 and TRBJ1-2, with a possible D match to TRBD1 (6 bases). Germline CDR1 is DFQATT and CDR2 is SNEGSKA (reference sequence). Trimming removed 3 bases at V and 3 bases at J, with 17 bases between. This CDR3 comprises 15 residues. In nucleotides, the CDR3 is TGCAGTGCTAGTCAGGGCCCCAGGGGCCACTATGGCTACACCTTC. Its translation is CSASQGPRGHYGYTF.

This sequence joins TRBV2 and TRBJ1-6, with TRBD1 identical over 12 bases. Germline trimming cut 3 bases from V and 8 bases from J; bases unmatched to any gene: 2. CDR1 and CDR2 (germline): SNHLY, FYNNEI. The CDR3 extends over 15 amino acids. This CDR3 reads CASSEGQGAYSPLHF. The DNA for the CDR3 is TGTGCCAGCAGTGAGGGACAGGGGGCATATTCACCCCTCCACTTT.

V and J are TRBV5-4 and TRBJ1-6; 8 bases line up with TRBD1. CDR1 SGHNT and CDR2 YYREEE come from the germline V gene (reference sequence). V lost 3 bases, J lost 8 bases, and 4 bases stayed unmatched. The CDR3 has 14 residues. The CDR3 nucleotides are TGTGCCAGCAGCTCCTCACAGGGGGATTCACCCCTCCACTTT. Translating it yields CASSSSQGDSPLHF.

The V and J genes are TRBV5-1 and TRBJ2-3; 8 nucleotides match TRBD1. V trimming: 5 bases; J trimming: 2 bases; junction bases outside the gene matches: 4. Germline V CDR1 and CDR2: SGHRS, YFSETQ. The CDR3 contains 14 residues. The CDR3 DNA reads TGCGCCAGCAGTAACAGGGGGTTCACAGATACGCAGTATTTT. Encoded protein: CASSNRGFTDTQYF.

The chain joins TRBV30 to TRBJ1-4; the D gene is possibly TRBD1 (5 bases). CDR3 size: 14 residues. The germline gives CDR1 GTSNPN, CDR2 SVGIG (reference sequence). Deletions cut 2 bases from V and 4 bases from J, with 11 bases between. CDR3 loop: CAWSRQTGNEKLFF. The DNA of the CDR3 is TGTGCCTGGAGTCGACAGACTGGTAATGAAAAACTGTTTTTT.

This clone occurred once. This chain joins TRBV3-1 (or the pseudogene TRBV3-2) and TRBJ1-5; D may be TRBD1 (6 bases). The CDR3 has 14 residues. The ends were cut back, 4 bases at V and 7 bases at J, with 14 bases in the middle. The V gene's germline CDR1 is LGHDT and CDR2 YNNKEL (reference sequence). For the CDR3, the DNA is TGTGCCAGCAGCCCAGAAACAGGGTCACAGCCCCAGCATTTT. Translated: CASSPETGSQPQHF.

The V gene is TRBV6-5, the J gene TRBJ2-3; TRBD1 is a possible D gene (6 bases). CDR1 and CDR2 from the germline V gene are MNHEY and SVGAGI. This CDR3 is 15 amino acids long. V dropped 0 bases and J dropped 2 bases, with 9 bases sitting between them. The CDR3, as DNA: TGTGCCAGCAGTTACTCGGGGGCACACACAGATACGCAGTATTTT. Protein: CASSYSGAHTDTQYF.

The chain is built from TRBV20-1 and TRBJ2-4; D might be TRBD1 (5 bases). The V and J ends lost 3 bases and 0 bases respectively, with 12 bases between them. CDR1 is DFQATT, CDR2 SNEGSKA, per germline (reference sequence). CDR3 size: 15 residues. CDR3 nucleotide sequence: TGCAGTGCTAGTCCCCAGGGTCTAGCCAAAAACATTCAGTACTTC. Encoded protein: CSASPQGLAKNIQYF.